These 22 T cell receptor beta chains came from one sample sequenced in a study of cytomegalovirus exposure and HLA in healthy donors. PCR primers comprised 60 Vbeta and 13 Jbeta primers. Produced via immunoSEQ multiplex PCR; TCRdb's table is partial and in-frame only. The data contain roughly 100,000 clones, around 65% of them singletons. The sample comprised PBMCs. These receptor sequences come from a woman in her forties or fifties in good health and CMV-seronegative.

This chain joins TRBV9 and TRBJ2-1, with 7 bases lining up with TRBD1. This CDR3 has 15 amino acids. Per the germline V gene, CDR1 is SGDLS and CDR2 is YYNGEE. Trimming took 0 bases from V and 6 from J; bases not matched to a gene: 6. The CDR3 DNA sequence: TGTGCCAGCAGCGTAGTGGGGACAGCAGGCAATGAGCAGTTCTTC. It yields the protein CASSVVGTAGNEQFF.

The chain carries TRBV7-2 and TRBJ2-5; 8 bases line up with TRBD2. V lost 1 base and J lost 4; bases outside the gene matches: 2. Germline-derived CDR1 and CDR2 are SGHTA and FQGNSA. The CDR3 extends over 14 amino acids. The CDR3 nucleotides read TGTGCCAGCAGCTTAGGTAGCGGGATAGAGACCCAGTACTTC. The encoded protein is CASSLGSGIETQYF.

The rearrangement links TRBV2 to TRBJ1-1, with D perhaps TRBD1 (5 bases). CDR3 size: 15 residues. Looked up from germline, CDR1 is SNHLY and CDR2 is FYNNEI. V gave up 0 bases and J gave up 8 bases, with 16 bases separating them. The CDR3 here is CASSEAPTDLREAFF. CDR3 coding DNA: TGTGCCAGCAGTGAAGCACCGACAGACCTAAGAGAAGCTTTCTTT.

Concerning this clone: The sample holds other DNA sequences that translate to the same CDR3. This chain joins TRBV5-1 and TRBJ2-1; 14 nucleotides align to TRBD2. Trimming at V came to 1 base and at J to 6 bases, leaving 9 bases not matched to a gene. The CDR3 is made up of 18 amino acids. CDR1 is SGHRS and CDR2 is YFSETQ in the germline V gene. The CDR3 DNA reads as TGCGCCAGCAGCTTGTGGGGACTAGCGGGGGATAGTGGCAATGAGCAGTTCTTC. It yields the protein CASSLWGLAGDSGNEQFF. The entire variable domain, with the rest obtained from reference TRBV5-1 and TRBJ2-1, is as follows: KAGVTQTPRYLIKTRGQQVTLSCSPISGHRSVSWYQQTPGQGLQFLFEYFSETQRNKGNFPGRFSGRQFSNSRSEMNVSTLELGDSALYLCASSLWGLAGDSGNEQFFGPGTRLTVL.

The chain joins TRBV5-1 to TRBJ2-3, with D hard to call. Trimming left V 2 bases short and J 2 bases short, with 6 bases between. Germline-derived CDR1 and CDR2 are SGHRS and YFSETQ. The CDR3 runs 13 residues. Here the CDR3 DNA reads TGCGCCAGCAGCTTCGACACCACAGATACGCAGTATTTT. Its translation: CASSFDTTDTQYF.

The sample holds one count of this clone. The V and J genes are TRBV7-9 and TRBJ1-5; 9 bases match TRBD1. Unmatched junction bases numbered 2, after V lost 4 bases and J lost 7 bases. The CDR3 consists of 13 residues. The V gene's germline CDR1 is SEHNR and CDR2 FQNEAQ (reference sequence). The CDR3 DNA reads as TGTGCCAGCAGCTGGGACAGGGTGCAGCCCCAGCATTTT. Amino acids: CASSWDRVQPQHF.

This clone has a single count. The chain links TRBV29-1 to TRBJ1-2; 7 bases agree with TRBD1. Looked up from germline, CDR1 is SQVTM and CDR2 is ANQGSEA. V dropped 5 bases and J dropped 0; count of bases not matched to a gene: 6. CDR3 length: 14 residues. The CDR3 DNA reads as TGCAGCGTTTCTACAGGGGTTTCTAACTATGGCTACACCTTC. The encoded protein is CSVSTGVSNYGYTF.

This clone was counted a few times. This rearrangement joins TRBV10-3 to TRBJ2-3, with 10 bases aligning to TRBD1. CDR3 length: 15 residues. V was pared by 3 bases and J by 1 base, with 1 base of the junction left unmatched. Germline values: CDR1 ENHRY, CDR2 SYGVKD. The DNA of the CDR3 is TGTGCCATCAGTGACGGGACAGGGGGCACAGATACGCAGTATTTT. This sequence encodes CAISDGTGGTDTQYF.

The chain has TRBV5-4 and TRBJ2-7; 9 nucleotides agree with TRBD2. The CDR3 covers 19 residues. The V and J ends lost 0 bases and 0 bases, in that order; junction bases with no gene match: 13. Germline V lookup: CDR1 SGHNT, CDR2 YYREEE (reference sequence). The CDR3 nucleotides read TGTGCCAGCAGCTTGGGGCTCGAGGGGCGGGGGGGGAGCTCCTACGAGCAGTACTTC. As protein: CASSLGLEGRGGSSYEQYF.

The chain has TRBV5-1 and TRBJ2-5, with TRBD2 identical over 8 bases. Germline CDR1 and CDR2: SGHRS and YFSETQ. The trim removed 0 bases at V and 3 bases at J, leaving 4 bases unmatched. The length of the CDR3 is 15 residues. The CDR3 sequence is CASSLATSGEETQYF. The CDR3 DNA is TGCGCCAGCAGCTTGGCCACTAGCGGAGAAGAGACCCAGTACTTC.

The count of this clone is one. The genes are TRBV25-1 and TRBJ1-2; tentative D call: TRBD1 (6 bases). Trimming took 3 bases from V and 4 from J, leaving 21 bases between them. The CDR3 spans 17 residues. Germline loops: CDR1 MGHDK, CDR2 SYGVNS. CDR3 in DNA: TGTGCCAGCAGTGAGACCCAGGGGACCCCTCGGTCCTATGGCTACACCTTC. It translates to CASSETQGTPRSYGYTF.

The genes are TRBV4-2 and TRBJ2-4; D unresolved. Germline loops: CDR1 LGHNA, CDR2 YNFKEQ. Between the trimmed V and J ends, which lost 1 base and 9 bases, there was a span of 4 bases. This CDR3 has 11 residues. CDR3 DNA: TGTGCCAGCAGCCAAGGGGCCATTCAGTACTTC. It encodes CASSQGAIQYF.

CDR3 in amino acids: CATGGQGIDTQYF. The CDR3, as DNA: TGTGCCACCGGAGGACAGGGAATAGATACGCAGTATTTT. The chain combines TRBV10-3 with TRBJ2-3; 8 bases agree with TRBD1. The CDR3 has 13 residues. In germline, CDR1 is ENHRY, CDR2 SYGVKD. The junction had 8 bases not matched to a gene; V was cut back by 10 bases and J by 5 bases.

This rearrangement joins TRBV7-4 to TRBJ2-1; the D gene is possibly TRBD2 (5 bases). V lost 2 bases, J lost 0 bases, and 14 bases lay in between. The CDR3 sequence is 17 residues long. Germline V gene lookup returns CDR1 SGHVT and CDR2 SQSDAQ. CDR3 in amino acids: CASSLRWGADSYNEQFF. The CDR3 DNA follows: TGTGCCAGCAGCTTACGTTGGGGAGCGGACTCCTACAATGAGCAGTTCTTC.

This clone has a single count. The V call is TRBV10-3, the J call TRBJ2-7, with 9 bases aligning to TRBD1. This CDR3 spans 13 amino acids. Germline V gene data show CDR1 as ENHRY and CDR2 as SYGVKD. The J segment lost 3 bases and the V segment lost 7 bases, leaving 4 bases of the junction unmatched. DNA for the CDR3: TGTGCCATCACCCAGGGACAGGGCTACGAGCAGTACTTC. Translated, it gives CAITQGQGYEQYF.

The CDR3 loop is CASSVPGGNTGELFF. The CDR3 DNA sequence: TGTGCCAGCTCTGTCCCGGGGGGAAACACCGGGGAGCTGTTTTTT. This chain connects TRBV25-1 to TRBJ2-2; 7 bases fit TRBD2. The length of the CDR3 is 15 residues. V shed 8 bases and J 2 bases; nucleotides not matched to a gene: 8. CDR1 is MGHDK and CDR2 is SYGVNS in the germline V gene.

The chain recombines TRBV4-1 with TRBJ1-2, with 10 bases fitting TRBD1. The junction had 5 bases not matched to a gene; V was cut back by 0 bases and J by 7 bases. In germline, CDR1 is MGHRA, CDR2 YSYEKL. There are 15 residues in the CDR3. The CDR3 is CASSQDGDRGGGYTF. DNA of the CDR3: TGCGCCAGCAGCCAAGATGGGGACAGGGGCGGTGGCTACACCTTC.

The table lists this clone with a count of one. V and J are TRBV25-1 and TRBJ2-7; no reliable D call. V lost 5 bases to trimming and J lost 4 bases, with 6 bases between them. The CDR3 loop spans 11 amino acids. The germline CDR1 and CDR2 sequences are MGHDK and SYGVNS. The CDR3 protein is CASSYGYEQYF. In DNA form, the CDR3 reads TGTGCCAGCAGTTACGGTTACGAGCAGTACTTC.

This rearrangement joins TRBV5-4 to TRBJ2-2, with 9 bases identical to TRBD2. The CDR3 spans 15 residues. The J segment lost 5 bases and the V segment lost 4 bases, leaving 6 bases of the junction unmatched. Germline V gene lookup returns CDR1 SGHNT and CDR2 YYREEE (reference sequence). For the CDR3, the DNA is TGTGCCAGCAGCCTCTTAAGCGGGGGGACCGGGGAGCTGTTTTTT. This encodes CASSLLSGGTGELFF. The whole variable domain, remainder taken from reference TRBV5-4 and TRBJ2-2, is ETGVTQSPTHLIKTRGQQVTLRCSSQSGHNTVSWYQQALGQGPQFIFQYYREEENGRGNFPPRFSGLQFPNYSSELNVNALELDDSALYLCASSLLSGGTGELFFGEGSRLTVL.

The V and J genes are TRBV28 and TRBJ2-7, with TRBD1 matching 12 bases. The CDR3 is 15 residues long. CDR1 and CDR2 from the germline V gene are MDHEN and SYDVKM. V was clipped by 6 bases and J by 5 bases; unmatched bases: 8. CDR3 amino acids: CASRPIGTGGHEQYF. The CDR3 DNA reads TGTGCCAGCAGGCCCATAGGGACAGGGGGCCACGAGCAGTACTTC.

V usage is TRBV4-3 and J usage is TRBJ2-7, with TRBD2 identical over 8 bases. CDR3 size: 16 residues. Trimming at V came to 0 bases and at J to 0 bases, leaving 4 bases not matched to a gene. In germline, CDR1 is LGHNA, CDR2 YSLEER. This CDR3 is CASSQEVSGTSYEQYF. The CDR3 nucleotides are TGCGCCAGCAGCCAAGAGGTTAGCGGGACCTCCTACGAGCAGTACTTC.

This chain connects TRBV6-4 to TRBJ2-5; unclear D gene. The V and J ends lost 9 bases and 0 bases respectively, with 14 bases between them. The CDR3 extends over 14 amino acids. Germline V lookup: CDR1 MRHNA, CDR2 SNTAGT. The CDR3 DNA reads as TGTGCCAGTAGCCCTAATGGCTACCAAGAGACCCAGTACTTC. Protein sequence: CASSPNGYQETQYF.